This T cell receptor (beta chain) emerged from a study of T cell changes during pregnancy in multiple sclerosis. This clone was recorded only once. Here immunoSEQ multiplex PCR was the method, and the copy in TCRdb shows in-frame clones only, minus some. The sample holds 32,000 or so clones; 89% are singletons and the top ten take under 12%. This CDR3 has 14 amino acids. Germline V gene lookup returns CDR1 SEHNR and CDR2 FQNEAQ (reference sequence). V was shortened by 4 bases and J by 2 bases, with 12 bases between the two germline ends. The clonotype originates from a female donor with multiple sclerosis, enrolled in a pregnancy study. V gene TRBV7-9 combines with J gene TRBJ2-7; TRBD1 is a possible D gene (6 bases). The input for sequencing was CD8+ T cells from peripheral blood mononuclear cells, taken in the second trimester of pregnancy. CDR3 in DNA: TGTGCCAGCAGCTCAGGGGTTCGACCCTACGAGCAGTACTTC. It specifies CASSSGVRPYEQYF.